Below, 15 T cell receptor beta chains from the same sample are listed, as sequenced in a study of blood T cell repertoires in COVID-19. Repertoires were generated with immunoSEQ multiplex PCR, while TCRdb's copy carries only in-frame clones and drops some. This sample yields 150,000 to 200,000 clones, of which around four fifths are seen a single time; 12% belongs to the top ten. Sequencing was performed on PBMCs or T cells enriched from blood (not recorded which). Receptors were obtained from a man aged 35-49 years who had recovered from COVID-19.

The chain is built from TRBV9 and TRBJ2-2, with TRBD2 matching over 8 bases. The germline V gene encodes CDR1 SGDLS and CDR2 YYNGEE. The CDR3 covers 17 residues. V trimming: 3 bases; J trimming: 2 bases; junction bases outside the gene matches: 9. The CDR3 loop reads CASSGDVAGTNTGELFF. The CDR3, as DNA: TGTGCCAGCAGCGGAGACGTAGCGGGGACTAACACCGGGGAGCTGTTTTTT. The full variable domain, rest sourced from reference TRBV9 and TRBJ2-2, is DSGVTQTPKHLITATGQRVTLRCSPRSGDLSVYWYQQSLDQGLQFLIQYYNGEERAKGNILERFSAQQFPDLHSELNLSSLELGDSALYFCASSGDVAGTNTGELFFGEGSRLTVL.

The CDR3 DNA reads TGTGCCAGCTCGCAACAGGGGGCGGCGGAGGAAAAACTGTTTTTT. Translated, it gives CASSQQGAAEEKLFF. The chain has TRBV18 and TRBJ1-4, with TRBD1 matching 9 bases. Trimming cost V 6 bases and J 8 bases; bases outside gene matches: 10. Germline CDR1 reads KGHSH; CDR2 reads LQKENI. CDR3 length: 15 amino acids.

V and J are TRBV5-1 and TRBJ2-1; D possibly corresponds to TRBD1 (6 bases). The CDR3 is 16 amino acids. The V end lost 4 bases, the J end lost 3 bases, and 17 bases lay between the germline ends. CDR1 is SGHRS and CDR2 is YFSETQ in the germline V gene. CDR3 DNA sequence: TGCGCCAGCAGCGGAACAGGGAAACTAATCTACAATGAGCAGTTCTTC. Protein sequence: CASSGTGKLIYNEQFF.

The table lists this clone with a count of one. This chain joins TRBV19 and TRBJ1-5; D may be TRBD1 (5 bases). V lost 3 bases and J 2 bases, leaving 14 bases between the germline ends. The germline gives CDR1 LNHDA, CDR2 SQIVND (reference sequence). This CDR3 is 16 amino acids long. The CDR3 region has the DNA TGTGCCAGTAGTATTGGGGGGAGTGGAGGCAATCAGCCCCAGCATTTT. The encoded protein is CASSIGGSGGNQPQHF.

This clone was found once. This chain connects TRBV19 to TRBJ1-4; 7 nucleotides agree with TRBD1. Germline V gene sequence: CDR1 LNHDA, CDR2 SQIVND (reference sequence). CDR3 length: 14 amino acids. The trim removed 2 bases at V and 4 bases at J, leaving 1 base unmatched. DNA of the CDR3: TGTGCCAGTAGTATACAGGGGGATAATGAAAAACTGTTTTTT. Translating it yields CASSIQGDNEKLFF.

Only one count was recorded for this clone. The chain has TRBV19 and TRBJ2-3; weak D call: TRBD1 (7 bases). The CDR3 covers 15 residues. Per germline, CDR1 LNHDA and CDR2 SQIVND (reference sequence). V shed 4 bases and J shed 2 bases, with 13 bases lying between them. CDR3 amino acids: CASSSGTDFTDTQYF. CDR3 DNA sequence: TGTGCCAGTAGTAGCGGGACAGACTTCACAGATACGCAGTATTTT.

This chain links TRBV28 with TRBJ1-5, with 9 bases fitting TRBD1. The V gene end was trimmed by 4 bases and the J gene end by 13 bases; junction bases not matched to a gene: 17. The CDR3 totals 16 residues. Germline values: CDR1 MDHEN, CDR2 SYDVKM. The CDR3 DNA sequence: TGTGCCAGCAGTTCCCCTCCCCGGACAGGGGCCTCCGGGCAGCATTTT. Amino acid sequence: CASSSPPRTGASGQHF.

The chain combines TRBV7-9 with TRBJ2-7; D not resolved. The CDR3 is made up of 12 amino acids. With 1 base removed from V and 6 bases from J, the gap between germline ends came to 7 bases. Germline V CDR1 and CDR2: SEHNR, FQNEAQ (reference sequence). The CDR3 region has the DNA TGTGCCAGCAGCTTAGTTCTCTTCGAGCAGTACTTC. This sequence encodes CASSLVLFEQYF.

The chain combines TRBV7-2 with TRBJ1-2; TRBD1 agrees at 7 bases. The J segment lost 4 bases and the V segment lost 4 bases, leaving 3 bases of the junction unmatched. Looked up from germline, CDR1 is SGHTA and CDR2 is FQGNSA. This CDR3 has 13 residues. The CDR3, as DNA: TGTGCCAGCAGCTCGGGACAGCTCTATGGCTACACCTTC. Translated: CASSSGQLYGYTF.

The V gene is TRBV28, the J gene TRBJ2-7; maybe TRBD2 (6 bases). The germline V gene has CDR1 MDHEN and CDR2 SYDVKM. V shed 5 bases and J shed 0 bases, with 11 bases lying between them. The CDR3 consists of 14 residues. CDR3: CASSARDFSYEQYF. The DNA for the CDR3 is TGTGCCAGCAGTGCCCGGGACTTCTCCTACGAGCAGTACTTC.

The V call is TRBV2, the J call TRBJ2-4; 10 positions match TRBD2. The CDR3 runs to 15 residues. V lost 2 bases and J lost 7; bases outside the gene matches: 5. In germline, CDR1 is SNHLY, CDR2 FYNNEI. CDR3 protein: CASSELAGDLNIQYF. The CDR3 DNA is TGTGCCAGCAGTGAACTAGCGGGAGACCTTAACATTCAGTACTTC.

The chain has TRBV3-1 (or the pseudogene TRBV3-2) and TRBJ2-7, with 7 bases fitting TRBD2. The CDR3 totals 14 residues. The germline CDR1 and CDR2 sequences are LGHDT and YNNKEL (reference sequence). V trimming: 0 bases; J trimming: 3 bases; junction bases outside the gene matches: 2. The CDR3 reads CASSQEPGGYEQYV. The CDR3 bases are TGTGCCAGCAGCCAAGAGCCGGGAGGCTACGAGCAGTACGTC.

V and J are TRBV9 and TRBJ1-4; D not resolved. Germline-derived CDR1 and CDR2 are SGDLS and YYNGEE. V lost 0 bases and J 6 bases, leaving 6 bases between the germline ends. The CDR3 is 13 residues long. The CDR3 region has the DNA TGTGCCAGCAGCGTAGCTACAGATGAAAAACTGTTTTTT. This sequence encodes CASSVATDEKLFF.

This clone turned up a few times. The V and J genes are TRBV18 and TRBJ1-1; D is perhaps TRBD1 (5 bases). The CDR3 is made up of 16 amino acids. The V end was cut by 2 bases, the J end by 1 base, with 14 bases between. CDR1 and CDR2 (germline): KGHSH, LQKENI. CDR3 DNA: TGTGCCAGCTCACCAGGGTGGGAAAGGGGGAACACTGAAGCTTTCTTT. This translates into CASSPGWERGNTEAFF.

The V and J genes are TRBV4-2 and TRBJ1-6, with 7 positions matching TRBD1. Germline V gene sequence: CDR1 LGHNA, CDR2 YNFKEQ. V was pared by 0 bases and J by 4 bases, with 3 bases of the junction left unmatched. The CDR3 has 16 amino acids. CDR3 DNA: TGTGCCAGCAGCCAAGATGGGACAGCATATAATTCACCCCTCCACTTT. It translates to CASSQDGTAYNSPLHF.